This T cell receptor beta chain was found in a study of somatic mutations in cytotoxic T cells in rheumatoid arthritis. Sequencing was performed with immunoSEQ multiplex PCR; in TCRdb, only in-frame clones are kept and a portion is missing. The sample lists 15,000 to 20,000 clones, roughly 80% occurring once. The CDR3 extends over 14 amino acids. CDR1 and CDR2 from the germline V gene are MNHEY and SMNVEV (reference sequence). Trimming stripped 2 bases from V and 1 base from J, with 8 bases between. The sequencing sample was made of CD8+ T cells sorted from blood. The sequence was collected from an older woman in good health. V usage is TRBV27 and J usage is TRBJ1-1; D is unclear. CDR3 in amino acids: CASSLKRQNTEAFF. CDR3 coding DNA: TGTGCCAGCAGTTTAAAAAGACAGAACACTGAAGCTTTCTTT.